Shown below are 11 T cell receptor beta chains from a single sample sequenced in a study of control samples from healthy donors and cancer patients. Produced via immunoSEQ multiplex PCR; TCRdb's table is partial and in-frame only. The repertoire holds about 82,000 clones, roughly 86% seen once, with over 15% in the top ten. Sample: blood. The origin of the receptors is a man aged 50 to 59 in good health.

This clone came up once. The V gene is TRBV29-1, the J gene TRBJ2-1; D remains ambiguous. The CDR3 is 10 amino acids. Trimming removed 7 bases at V and 6 bases at J, with 7 bases between. Germline V lookup: CDR1 SQVTM, CDR2 ANQGSEA. This CDR3 reads CSGRVNEQFF. CDR3 sequence (DNA): TGCAGCGGTCGGGTCAATGAGCAGTTCTTC.

The chain links TRBV9 to TRBJ1-1, with TRBD1 matching 9 bases. Trimming took 1 base from V and 0 from J; bases not matched to a gene: 4. The germline CDR1 and CDR2 sequences are SGDLS and YYNGEE. This CDR3 has 16 amino acids. The CDR3 nucleotides are TGTGCCAGCAGCGTACACCGGGACAGGGTGAACACTGAAGCTTTCTTT. Its translation: CASSVHRDRVNTEAFF.

This chain links TRBV2 with TRBJ1-2; D gene ambiguous. Deletions cut 3 bases from V and 0 bases from J, with 11 bases between. Germline CDR1 is SNHLY and CDR2 is FYNNEI. CDR3 length: 15 residues. The CDR3 protein is CASSDRSHTNYGYTF. The DNA for the CDR3 is TGTGCCAGCAGTGATAGGTCCCACACTAACTATGGCTACACCTTC.

The V gene is TRBV5-6, the J gene TRBJ2-5; 10 bases agree with TRBD2. This CDR3 spans 17 amino acids. J gave up 2 bases and V 0 bases, and 7 bases lay outside the gene matches. The germline CDR1 and CDR2 sequences are SGHDT and YYEEEE. The CDR3 DNA is TGTGCCAGCAGCTTGGTGGTTGCTAGCGGGGGACAAGAGACCCAGTACTTC. Translation gives CASSLVVASGGQETQYF.

The chain links TRBV10-3 to TRBJ1-1, with a tentative D call TRBD1 (6 bases). This CDR3 is built from 15 residues. V was trimmed by 3 bases and J by 0 bases, leaving 11 bases between them. Germline CDR1 and CDR2: ENHRY and SYGVKD. CDR3 in DNA: TGTGCCATCAGTGACCCATCAGGGGTGAACACTGAAGCTTTCTTT. It encodes CAISDPSGVNTEAFF.

The gene calls are TRBV7-9 and TRBJ2-7; the D gene is possibly TRBD2 (7 bases). Germline V gives CDR1 SEHNR, CDR2 FQNEAQ (reference sequence). Trimming pared 3 bases from V and 2 bases from J, leaving 17 bases between. The CDR3 contains 16 residues. The chain's CDR3 is CASSLEGGRQAYEQYF. CDR3 bases: TGTGCCAGCAGCTTGGAGGGGGGGAGACAGGCCTACGAGCAGTACTTC.

In this sample, this clone turned up a few times. The chain carries TRBV2 and TRBJ1-5; TRBD1 might be the D (5 bases). V was shortened by 8 bases and J by 4 bases, with 15 bases between the two germline ends. The CDR3 is 14 residues long. Germline V gene sequence: CDR1 SNHLY, CDR2 FYNNEI. CDR3 sequence (DNA): TGTGCCAGCTGCCTAGGGACGCGAAATCAGCCCCAGCATTTT. Translating gives CASCLGTRNQPQHF.

This clone was recorded a few times. The rearrangement links TRBV29-1 to TRBJ2-7, with D possibly TRBD2 on 6 matching bases. This CDR3 is built from 12 residues. The V gene lost 3 bases and the J gene lost 5 bases, with 11 bases spanning the gap. Germline V gene sequence: CDR1 SQVTM, CDR2 ANQGSEA. CDR3 protein: CSVDQGGNEQYF. In DNA form, the CDR3 reads TGCAGCGTTGACCAGGGCGGGAACGAGCAGTACTTC.

This sequence joins TRBV2 and TRBJ2-5; 7 bases fit TRBD1. The V and J ends lost 10 bases and 3 bases, in that order; junction bases with no gene match: 8. Germline V gene sequence: CDR1 SNHLY, CDR2 FYNNEI. The CDR3 sequence is 13 residues long. Here the CDR3 DNA reads TGTGCCACCTCGGGACAGTTAAAAGAGACCCAGTACTTC. Translating it yields CATSGQLKETQYF.

This chain links TRBV30 with TRBJ1-2; perhaps TRBD1 as D (5 bases). V gave up 4 bases and J gave up 5 bases, with 20 bases separating them. The CDR3 sequence is 15 residues long. The germline CDR1 and CDR2 sequences are GTSNPN and SVGIG (reference sequence). CDR3 coding DNA: TGTGCCTGGAAGCCGGGACTGAGAACTCGTTATGGCTACACCTTC. Protein sequence: CAWKPGLRTRYGYTF.

This sequence joins TRBV4-3 and TRBJ2-1; TRBD2 aligns across 10 bases. In germline, CDR1 is LGHNA, CDR2 YSLEER. This CDR3 comprises 20 residues. V trimming: 0 bases; J trimming: 0 bases; junction bases outside the gene matches: 11. The CDR3 DNA reads as TGCGCCAGCAGCCAAGATTTGAGACTAGCGGGCCTAAGCTCCTACAATGAGCAGTTCTTC. Translated, it gives CASSQDLRLAGLSSYNEQFF.